This T cell receptor (beta chain) was obtained from a study of early T cells in non-severe SARS-CoV-2 infection. Study information: Investigators sequenced bulk RNA drawn from unsorted whole blood, and chains remained unpaired.

The ends were cut back, 7 bases at V and 7 bases at J, with 16 bases in the middle. The germline gives CDR1 DFQATT, CDR2 SNEGSKA (reference sequence). The CDR3 is 13 amino acids. Findings and caveats of the study: Lookups in VDJdb leaned toward anti-spike CD8 responses and missed private and CD4 specificities.

Only a few counts were recorded for this clonotype. The antigen remains undetermined. Attachment of unique molecular identifiers to individual cDNA molecules was performed. One entry per CDR3 protein results from TCRdb running MiXCR on the 5' RACE reads. The table has about 39,000 distinct CDR3 sequences, roughly 5% seen once. The sequencing sample was made of whole blood. The sequence came from an adult who was a healthcare worker with PCR-confirmed SARS-CoV-2 infection or an uninfected control (not recorded which). The chain joins TRBV20-1 to TRBJ2-2; D possibly corresponds to TRBD1 (6 bases). The DNA of the CDR3 is TGCAGTGATCAGGGGCGGAATCACGGGGAGCTGTTTTTT. This codes for CSDQGRNHGELFF.